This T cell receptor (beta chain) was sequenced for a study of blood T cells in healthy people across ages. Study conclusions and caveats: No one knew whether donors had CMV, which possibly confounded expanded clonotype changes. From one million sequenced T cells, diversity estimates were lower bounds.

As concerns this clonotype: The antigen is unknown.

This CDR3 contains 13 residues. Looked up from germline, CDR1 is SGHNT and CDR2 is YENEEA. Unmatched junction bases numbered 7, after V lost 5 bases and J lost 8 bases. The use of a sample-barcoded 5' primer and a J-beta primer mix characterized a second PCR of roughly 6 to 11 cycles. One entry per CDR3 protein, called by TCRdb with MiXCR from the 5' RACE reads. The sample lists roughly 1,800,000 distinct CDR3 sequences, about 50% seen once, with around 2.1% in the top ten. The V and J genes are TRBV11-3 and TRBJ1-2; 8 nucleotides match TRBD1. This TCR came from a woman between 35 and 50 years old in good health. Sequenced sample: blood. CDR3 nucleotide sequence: TGTGCCAGCAGCCGAGGACAGGGCCAAGGCTACACCTTC. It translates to CASSRGQGQGYTF.